This T cell receptor beta chain was recorded in a study of T cell responses to AZD1222 COVID-19 vaccine. Study-wide results and limits: The donor cohort was predominantly white British with a female majority, and clonal diversity may have been underestimated. Seropositive AZD1222 recipients at baseline numbered only 6 or 7. Only after the peak T cell response were repertoires sampled.

Pooling of second doses given at about 4 or about 12 weeks was done. The table came from immunoSEQ multiplex PCR; TCRdb's copy has only in-frame clones and leaves some out. The sample holds around 99,000 clones, 85% to 95% seen once. Trimming left V 6 bases short and J 9 bases short, with 12 bases between. The CDR3 consists of 12 residues. CDR1 and CDR2 (germline): SNHLY, FYNNEI. A word on this clone: Its specificity is unknown.

This receptor was obtained from an adult who received the AZD1222 COVID-19 vaccine. The sample in question was peripheral blood, obtained 28 days after the second AZD1222 dose. J is TRBJ2-1 and V is TRBV2, with D perhaps given as TRBD1 or TRBD2 (5 bases each). Here the CDR3 DNA reads TGTGCCAGCAGGGTACTAGGGGCTGAGCAGTTCTTC. Translating it yields CASRVLGAEQFF.